This T cell receptor (beta chain) was found in a study of PD-1 blockade in mismatch repair-deficient tumors. Study-wide background: All were previously treated, progressing patients with about 11 mismatch repair-deficient cancer types.

To note about this clone: The target antigen is unknown.

Method: immunoSEQ multiplex PCR; TCRdb's copy keeps in-frame clones and lacks some. The table shows some 70,000 clones, with around four fifths occurring only once. Trimming removed 2 bases at V and 5 bases at J, with 9 bases between. The CDR3 has 13 residues. The germline V gene encodes CDR1 MNHEY and CDR2 SMNVEV (reference sequence). Study-level findings and limits: Tumor-resident clones, often undetectable pretreatment in blood, expanded then contracted after pembrolizumab.

Every patient had mismatch repair deficiency by PCR or immunohistochemistry. This clonotype was sampled from an adult with mismatch repair-deficient cancer. This specimen was peripheral blood, taken 2 weeks after starting pembrolizumab. The rearrangement joins TRBV27 to TRBJ2-5, with D unclear. This CDR3 reads CASSLNWLETQYF. In DNA form, the CDR3 reads TGTGCCAGCAGTTTAAACTGGTTGGAGACCCAGTACTTC.